Sequencing of this T cell receptor (beta chain) was carried out in a study of blood T cell repertoires in COVID-19. Original data processing: The assay estimated nucleated cells by amplifying reference gene primers. The table came from immunoSEQ multiplex PCR; TCRdb's copy has only in-frame clones and leaves some out. V, J and clone size were drawn from that table, and D and trimming were deduced from the DNA. The sample lists under 350,000 clones, roughly 85% occurring once. This clonotype was sampled from a human donor in a cohort sampled during active COVID-19. Sequenced input: peripheral blood.

The CDR3 DNA reads as TGTGCCAGCAGCTCTGGTGGGCAGGCACTCACCGGGGAGCTGTTTTTT. Protein sequence: CASSSGGQALTGELFF. This chain connects TRBV7-3 to TRBJ2-2; no definite D call. CDR1 and CDR2 (germline): SGHTA, FQGTGA. Trimming removed 4 bases at V and 4 bases at J, with 16 bases between. This CDR3 comprises 16 residues.